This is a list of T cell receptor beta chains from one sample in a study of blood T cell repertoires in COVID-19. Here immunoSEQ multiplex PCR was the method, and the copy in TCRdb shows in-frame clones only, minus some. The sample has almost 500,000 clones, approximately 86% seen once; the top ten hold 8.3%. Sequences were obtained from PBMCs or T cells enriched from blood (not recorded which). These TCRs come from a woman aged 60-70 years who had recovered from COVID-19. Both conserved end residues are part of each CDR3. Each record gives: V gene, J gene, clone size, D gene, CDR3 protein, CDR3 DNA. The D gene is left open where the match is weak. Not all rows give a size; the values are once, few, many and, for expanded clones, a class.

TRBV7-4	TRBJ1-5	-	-	CASSLVTGRNQPQHF	TGTGCCAGCAGCTTAGTTACAGGCCGGAATCAGCCCCAGCATTTT
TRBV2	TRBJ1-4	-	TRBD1	CASSVYRTGGAGTNEKLFF	TGTGCCAGCAGTGTATATCGGACAGGGGGCGCGGGGACTAATGAAAAACTGTTTTTT
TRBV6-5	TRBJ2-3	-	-	CASSLGSPRDTQYF	TGTGCCAGCAGTTTGGGTTCCCCGCGGGATACGCAGTATTTT
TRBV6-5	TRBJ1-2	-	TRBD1	CASHSTGTYGYTF	TGTGCCAGTCACTCGACAGGGACATATGGCTACACCTTC
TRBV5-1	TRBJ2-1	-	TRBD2	CASSLSGGAVNEQFF	TGCGCCAGCAGCTTAAGCGGGGGGGCCGTCAATGAGCAGTTCTTC
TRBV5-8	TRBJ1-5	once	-	CASGDGTYNQPQHF	TGTGCCAGCGGGGACGGGACATACAATCAGCCCCAGCATTTT
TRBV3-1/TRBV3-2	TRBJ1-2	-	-	CASSQLNSNYGYTF	TGTGCCAGCAGCCAACTAAATTCCAACTATGGCTACACCTTC
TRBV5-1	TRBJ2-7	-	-	CASSRDGGTSYEQYF	TGCGCCAGCAGCCGGGACGGAGGGACCTCCTACGAGCAGTACTTC
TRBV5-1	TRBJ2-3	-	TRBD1	CASSPEGAGSTDTQYF	TGCGCCAGCAGCCCCGAGGGGGCAGGGTCCACAGATACGCAGTATTTT
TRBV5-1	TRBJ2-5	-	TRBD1	CASSPGPNRGETQYF	TGCGCCAGCAGCCCCGGACCTAACAGGGGAGAGACCCAGTACTTC